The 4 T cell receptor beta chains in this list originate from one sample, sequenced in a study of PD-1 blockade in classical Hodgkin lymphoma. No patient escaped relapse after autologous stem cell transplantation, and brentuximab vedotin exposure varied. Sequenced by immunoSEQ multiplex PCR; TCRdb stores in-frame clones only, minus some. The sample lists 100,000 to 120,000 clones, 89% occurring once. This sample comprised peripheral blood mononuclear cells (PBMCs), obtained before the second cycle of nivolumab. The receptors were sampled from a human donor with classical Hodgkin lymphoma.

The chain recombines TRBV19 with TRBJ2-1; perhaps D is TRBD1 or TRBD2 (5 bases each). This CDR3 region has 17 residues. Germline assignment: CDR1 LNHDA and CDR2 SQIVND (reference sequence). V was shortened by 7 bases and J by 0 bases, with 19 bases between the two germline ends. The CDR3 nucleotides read TGTGCCAGTACCCCTGGGGGAGCGGTTCTCTCCTACAATGAGCAGTTCTTC. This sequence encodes CASTPGGAVLSYNEQFF.

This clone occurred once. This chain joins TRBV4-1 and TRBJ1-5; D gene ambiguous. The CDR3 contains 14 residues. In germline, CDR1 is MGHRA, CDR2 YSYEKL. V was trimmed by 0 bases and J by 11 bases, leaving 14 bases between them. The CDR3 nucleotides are TGCGCCAGCAGCCAAGATAGGACTTTCTCGGCCCAGCATTTT. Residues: CASSQDRTFSAQHF.

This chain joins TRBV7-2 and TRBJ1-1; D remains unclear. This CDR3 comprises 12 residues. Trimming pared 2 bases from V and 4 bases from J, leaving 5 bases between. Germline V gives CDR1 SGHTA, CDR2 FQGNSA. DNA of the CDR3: TGTGCCAGCAGCTTATTTGGCACTGAAGCTTTCTTT. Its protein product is CASSLFGTEAFF. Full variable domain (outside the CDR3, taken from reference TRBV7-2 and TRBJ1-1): GAGVSQSPSNKVTEKGKDVELRCDPISGHTALYWYRQSLGQGLEFLIYFQGNSAPDKSGLPSDRFSAERTGGSVSTLTIQRTQQEDSAVYLCASSLFGTEAFFGQGTRLTVV.

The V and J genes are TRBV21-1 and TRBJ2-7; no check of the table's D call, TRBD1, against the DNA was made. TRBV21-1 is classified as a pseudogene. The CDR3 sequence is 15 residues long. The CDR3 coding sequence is TGTGCCACCAGGAGCGGCTTGGCAGGGGGCGCAGAGCAGTACTTC. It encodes CATRSGLAGGAEQYF.